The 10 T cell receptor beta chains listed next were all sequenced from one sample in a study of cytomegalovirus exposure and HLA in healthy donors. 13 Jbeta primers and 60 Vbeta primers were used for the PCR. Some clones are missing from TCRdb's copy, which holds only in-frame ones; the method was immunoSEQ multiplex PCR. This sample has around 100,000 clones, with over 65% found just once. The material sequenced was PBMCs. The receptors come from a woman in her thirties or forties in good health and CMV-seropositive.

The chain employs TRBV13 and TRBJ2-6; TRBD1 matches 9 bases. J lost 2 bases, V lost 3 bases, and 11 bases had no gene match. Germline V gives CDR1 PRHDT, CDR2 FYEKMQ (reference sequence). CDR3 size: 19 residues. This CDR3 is CASSLRGTGITAGANVLTF. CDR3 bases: TGTGCCAGCAGCTTGCGAGGGACAGGGATCACGGCTGGGGCCAACGTCCTGACTTTC.

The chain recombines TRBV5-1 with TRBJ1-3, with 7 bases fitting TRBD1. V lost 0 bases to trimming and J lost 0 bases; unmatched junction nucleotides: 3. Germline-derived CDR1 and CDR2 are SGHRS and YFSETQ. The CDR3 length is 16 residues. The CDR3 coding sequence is TGCGCCAGCAGCTTGGGGGACAGTAACTCTGGAAACACCATATATTTT. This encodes CASSLGDSNSGNTIYF.

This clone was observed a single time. CDR3 residues: CASSQVGLAEQFF. The CDR3 region has the DNA TGCGCCAGCAGCCAAGTAGGACTAGCGGAGCAGTTCTTC. V and J are TRBV4-1 and TRBJ2-1, with 9 bases identical to TRBD2. V lost 1 base to trimming and J lost 10 bases; unmatched junction nucleotides: 2. The length of the CDR3 is 13 residues. Germline assignment: CDR1 MGHRA and CDR2 YSYEKL.

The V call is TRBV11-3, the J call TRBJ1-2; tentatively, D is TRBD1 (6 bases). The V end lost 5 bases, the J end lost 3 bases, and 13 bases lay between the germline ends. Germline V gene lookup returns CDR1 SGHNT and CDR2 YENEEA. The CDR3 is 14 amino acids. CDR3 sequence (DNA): TGTGCCAGCAGCCGGGGCAGGGGCGACTATGGCTACACCTTC. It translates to CASSRGRGDYGYTF.

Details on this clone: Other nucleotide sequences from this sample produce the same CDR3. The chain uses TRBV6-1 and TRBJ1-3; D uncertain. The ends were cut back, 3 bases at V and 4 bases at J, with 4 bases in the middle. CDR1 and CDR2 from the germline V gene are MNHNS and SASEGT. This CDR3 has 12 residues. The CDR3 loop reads CASSDPGNTIYF. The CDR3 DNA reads TGTGCCAGCAGTGACCCGGGAAACACCATATATTTT.

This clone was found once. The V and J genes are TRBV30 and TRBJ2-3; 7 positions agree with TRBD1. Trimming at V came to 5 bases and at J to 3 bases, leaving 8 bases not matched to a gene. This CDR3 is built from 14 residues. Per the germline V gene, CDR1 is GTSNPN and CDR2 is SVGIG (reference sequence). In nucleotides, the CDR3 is TGTGCCTGGTCGACAGGGATTAGTACAGATACGCAGTATTTT. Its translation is CAWSTGISTDTQYF.

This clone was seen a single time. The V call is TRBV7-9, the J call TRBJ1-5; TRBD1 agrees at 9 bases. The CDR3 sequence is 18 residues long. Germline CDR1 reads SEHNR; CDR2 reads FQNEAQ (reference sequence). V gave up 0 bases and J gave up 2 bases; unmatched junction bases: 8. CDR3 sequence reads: CASSLATGGAYGNQPQHF. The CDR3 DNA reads TGTGCCAGCAGCTTAGCGACAGGGGGGGCGTACGGCAATCAGCCCCAGCATTTT.

The CDR3 region has the DNA TGTGCCAGCAGCGTAGGGCAGGCCAAGTACGAGCAGTACTTC. Its translation is CASSVGQAKYEQYF. This rearrangement joins TRBV9 to TRBJ2-7; D is unresolved. Germline V CDR1 and CDR2: SGDLS, YYNGEE. The CDR3 totals 14 residues. Trimming shortened V by 0 bases and J by 4 bases, and 11 bases separated the two germline ends.

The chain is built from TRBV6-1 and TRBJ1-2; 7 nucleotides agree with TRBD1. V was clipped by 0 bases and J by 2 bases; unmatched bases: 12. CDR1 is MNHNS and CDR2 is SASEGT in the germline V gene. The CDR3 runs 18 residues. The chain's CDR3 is CASSEAGRGQGRNYGYTF. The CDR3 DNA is TGTGCCAGCAGTGAAGCGGGTAGGGGGCAGGGGAGAAACTATGGCTACACCTTC.

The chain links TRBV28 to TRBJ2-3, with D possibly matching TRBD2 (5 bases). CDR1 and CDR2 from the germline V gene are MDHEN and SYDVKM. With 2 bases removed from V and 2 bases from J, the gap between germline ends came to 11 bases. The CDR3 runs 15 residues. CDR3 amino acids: CASSLIGLFTDTQYF. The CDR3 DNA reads TGTGCCAGCAGTTTAATTGGACTCTTCACAGATACGCAGTATTTT. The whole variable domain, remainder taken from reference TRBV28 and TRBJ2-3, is DVKVTQSSRYLVKRTGEKVFLECVQDMDHENMFWYRQDPGLGLRLIYFSYDVKMKEKGDIPEGYSVSREKKERFSLILESASTNQTSMYLCASSLIGLFTDTQYFGPGTRLTVL.